The 21 T cell receptor beta chains in this list originate from one sample, sequenced in a study of T cell responses to AZD1222 COVID-19 vaccine. Assay: immunoSEQ multiplex PCR; the TCRdb copy retains only in-frame clones and omits some. This table holds some 200,000 clones, approximately 94% found once. The sample here was peripheral blood, taken 28 days after the second dose of the MenACWY control vaccine. All receptors derive from an adult who received the MenACWY meningococcal vaccine as a control.

The chain uses TRBV4-3 and TRBJ2-1, with D perhaps TRBD2 (6 bases). V shed 1 base and J shed 7 bases, with 8 bases lying between them. The CDR3 contains 13 residues. Germline values: CDR1 LGHNA, CDR2 YSLEER. The CDR3 protein is CASSQVGGNEQFF. For the CDR3, the DNA is TGCGCCAGCAGCCAAGTTGGAGGGAATGAGCAGTTCTTC.

This clone occurred once. The gene calls are TRBV5-1 and TRBJ2-3, with D unresolved. CDR1 and CDR2 (germline): SGHRS, YFSETQ. Between the trimmed V and J ends, which lost 2 bases and 6 bases, there was a span of 10 bases. The CDR3 is 13 amino acids. CDR3 nucleotide sequence: TGCGCCAGCAGCTTTCTCTCCCGGGATACGCAGTATTTT. Translating gives CASSFLSRDTQYF.

V usage is TRBV15 and J usage is TRBJ1-2, with D uncertain. With 1 base removed from V and 0 bases from J, the gap between germline ends came to 9 bases. This CDR3 contains 15 residues. Germline V gives CDR1 LNHNV, CDR2 YYDKDF (reference sequence). The chain's CDR3 is CATSRVVVSNYGYTF. CDR3 sequence (DNA): TGTGCCACCAGCAGAGTAGTGGTTTCTAACTATGGCTACACCTTC.

The chain couples TRBV2 to TRBJ1-3; tentatively, D is TRBD1 (5 bases). Trimming shortened V by 3 bases and J by 1 base, and 16 bases separated the two germline ends. The germline V gene has CDR1 SNHLY and CDR2 FYNNEI. The CDR3 consists of 17 residues. The CDR3: CASSDMRDVTSGNTIYF. The CDR3 DNA follows: TGTGCCAGCAGTGATATGAGGGACGTAACTTCTGGAAACACCATATATTTT.

The V and J genes are TRBV28 and TRBJ1-1; possibly TRBD1 for D (6 bases). This CDR3 has 13 residues. Deletions cut 3 bases from V and 4 bases from J, with 9 bases between. Per germline, CDR1 MDHEN and CDR2 SYDVKM. DNA of the CDR3: TGTGCCAGCAGTTTTTTAGGGGGCACTGAAGCTTTCTTT. This codes for CASSFLGGTEAFF.

The gene calls are TRBV20-1 and TRBJ2-3; 13 nucleotides align to TRBD2. The CDR3 length is 17 residues. Germline CDR1 and CDR2: DFQATT and SNEGSKA (reference sequence). The J segment lost 0 bases and the V segment lost 3 bases, leaving 6 bases of the junction unmatched. CDR3 sequence (DNA): TGCAGTGCTAGTACCGGGACTAGCGGGGTTAGCACAGATACGCAGTATTTT. It translates to CSASTGTSGVSTDTQYF.

The chain recombines TRBV7-2 with TRBJ2-3; a weak D match, TRBD2 (6 bases). Trimming pared 5 bases from V and 4 bases from J, leaving 13 bases between. Germline V lookup: CDR1 SGHTA, CDR2 FQGNSA. This CDR3 region has 14 residues. The CDR3: CASSPYTGADTQYF. The CDR3 region has the DNA TGTGCCAGCAGCCCCTATACGGGAGCAGATACGCAGTATTTT.

This chain joins TRBV28 and TRBJ1-6, with D perhaps TRBD1 (6 bases). The germline V and J ends were trimmed by 3 bases and 9 bases, with 12 bases remaining between them. The CDR3 contains 14 residues. The germline V gene encodes CDR1 MDHEN and CDR2 SYDVKM. This chain's CDR3 is CASSLSGVFSPLHF. The CDR3 DNA follows: TGTGCCAGCAGTTTGTCAGGGGTCTTTTCACCCCTCCACTTT.

V gene TRBV28 combines with J gene TRBJ1-2; no reliable D call. In germline, CDR1 is MDHEN, CDR2 SYDVKM. Trimming removed 10 bases at V and 4 bases at J, with 10 bases between. The CDR3 sequence is 11 residues long. The CDR3 DNA reads TGTGCCATCTCCGGTTCCTATGGCTACACCTTC. As protein: CAISGSYGYTF.

CDR3 in amino acids: CASSLESGLTGELFF. The CDR3 nucleotides read TGCGCCAGCAGCTTGGAATCAGGGCTCACCGGGGAGCTGTTTTTT. The chain uses TRBV5-1 and TRBJ2-2; maybe TRBD1 (5 bases). CDR1 and CDR2 from the germline V gene are SGHRS and YFSETQ. The CDR3 contains 15 residues. V shed 0 bases and J shed 4 bases, with 10 bases lying between them.

This rearrangement joins TRBV7-6 to TRBJ2-1; TRBD1 is a possible D gene (6 bases). V was shortened by 1 base and J by 5 bases, with 12 bases between the two germline ends. This CDR3 is built from 15 residues. CDR1 is SGHVS, CDR2 FNYEAQ, per germline. CDR3 sequence: CASSLVGQANNEQFF. CDR3 bases: TGTGCCAGCAGCTTAGTGGGACAAGCTAACAATGAGCAGTTCTTC.

CDR3 DNA sequence: TGTGCCAGTAGACTAGACTATGGCTACACCTTC. It is translated as CASRLDYGYTF. The gene calls are TRBV19 and TRBJ1-2, with D hard to call. CDR3 length: 11 amino acids. V was pared by 6 bases and J by 3 bases, with 5 bases between. The germline gives CDR1 LNHDA, CDR2 SQIVND (reference sequence).

The chain has TRBV4-2 and TRBJ2-7; 13 nucleotides match TRBD2. Germline assignment: CDR1 LGHNA and CDR2 YNFKEQ. The CDR3 covers 16 residues. Germline trimming cut 0 bases from V and 2 bases from J; bases unmatched to any gene: 1. CDR3 region: CASSQEGTSGTYEQYF. Written as DNA, the CDR3 is TGTGCCAGCAGCCAAGAGGGGACTAGCGGGACCTACGAGCAGTACTTC.

The chain joins TRBV14 to TRBJ2-2; a weak D match, TRBD1 (6 bases). The CDR3 has 13 residues. Trimming stripped 4 bases from V and 6 bases from J, with 9 bases between. The germline CDR1 and CDR2 sequences are SGHDN and FVKESK. CDR3 in amino acids: CASSPQGSGELFF. CDR3 DNA: TGTGCCAGCAGCCCACAGGGTTCCGGGGAGCTGTTTTTT. Full variable domain (outside the CDR3, taken from reference TRBV14 and TRBJ2-2): EAGVTQFPSHSVIEKGQTVTLRCDPISGHDNLYWYRRVMGKEIKFLLHFVKESKQDESGMPNNRFLAERTGGTYSTLKVQPAELEDSGVYFCASSPQGSGELFFGEGSRLTVL.

The chain employs TRBV27 and TRBJ2-7; D is possibly TRBD1 (5 bases). The CDR3 runs to 15 residues. The germline V and J ends were trimmed by 2 bases and 0 bases, with 11 bases remaining between them. Germline assignment: CDR1 MNHEY and CDR2 SMNVEV (reference sequence). CDR3 bases: TGTGCCAGCAGTTTAAGGCGGACAAACTCCTACGAGCAGTACTTC. This translates into CASSLRRTNSYEQYF.

The chain recombines TRBV28 with TRBJ1-4; D uncertain. Trimming pared 5 bases from V and 8 bases from J, leaving 15 bases between. Germline assignment: CDR1 MDHEN and CDR2 SYDVKM. The CDR3 consists of 14 residues. The CDR3 DNA reads as TGTGCCAGCAGTGCCCCCCGGGTAGAGGAAAAACTGTTTTTT. This gives the protein CASSAPRVEEKLFF.

The chain employs TRBV10-3 and TRBJ2-1; 8 bases fit TRBD2. J gave up 5 bases and V 3 bases, and 6 bases lay outside the gene matches. This CDR3 spans 15 amino acids. Germline lookup yields CDR1 ENHRY and CDR2 SYGVKD. The chain's CDR3 is CAISDGTSRDNEQFF. For the CDR3, the DNA is TGTGCCATCAGTGACGGGACTAGTCGGGACAATGAGCAGTTCTTC.

The V gene is TRBV7-2, the J gene TRBJ2-7; D is possibly TRBD1 (5 bases). Germline assignment: CDR1 SGHTA and CDR2 FQGNSA. This CDR3 has 14 amino acids. The germline V and J ends were trimmed by 3 bases and 7 bases, with 16 bases remaining between them. CDR3 sequence reads: CASSLGLLRQEQYF. The CDR3 region has the DNA TGTGCCAGCAGCTTGGGTCTTCTTAGACAGGAGCAGTACTTC.

The CDR3 loop is CASSLTDSLSGNTIYF. CDR3 DNA: TGTGCCAGCAGTTTGACAGACAGTCTCTCTGGAAACACCATATATTTT. The chain is built from TRBV28 and TRBJ1-3; possible D gene TRBD1, 5 bases. The CDR3 loop spans 16 amino acids. Germline V gene data show CDR1 as MDHEN and CDR2 as SYDVKM. Trimming cost V 3 bases and J 0 bases, with 12 bases left between them.

The chain joins TRBV5-1 to TRBJ2-2; TRBD2 aligns across 11 bases. The germline gives CDR1 SGHRS, CDR2 YFSETQ. The CDR3 loop spans 16 amino acids. V was pared by 5 bases and J by 5 bases, with 8 bases of the junction left unmatched. CDR3 sequence: CASRKLAGVTTGELFF. The CDR3 DNA sequence: TGCGCCAGCAGAAAACTAGCGGGAGTCACTACCGGGGAGCTGTTTTTT.

J is TRBJ2-3 and V is TRBV27; D unresolved. The V gene lost 6 bases and the J gene lost 6 bases, with 13 bases spanning the gap. Per germline, CDR1 MNHEY and CDR2 SMNVEV (reference sequence). The CDR3 sequence is 13 residues long. The CDR3 DNA reads as TGTGCCAGCAGCCAAATCCCCCCCGATACGCAGTATTTT. This sequence encodes CASSQIPPDTQYF.